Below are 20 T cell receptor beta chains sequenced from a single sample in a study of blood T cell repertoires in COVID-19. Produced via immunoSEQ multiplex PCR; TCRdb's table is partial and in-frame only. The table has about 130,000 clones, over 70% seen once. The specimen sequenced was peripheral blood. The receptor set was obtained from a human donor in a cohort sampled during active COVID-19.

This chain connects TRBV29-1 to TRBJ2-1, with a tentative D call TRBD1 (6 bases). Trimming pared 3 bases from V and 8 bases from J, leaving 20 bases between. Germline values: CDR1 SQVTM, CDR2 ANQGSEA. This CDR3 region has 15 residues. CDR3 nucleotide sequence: TGCAGCGTTGAGAAAAGCGGACAGCCTCTAGATGAGCAGTTCTTC. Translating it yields CSVEKSGQPLDEQFF.

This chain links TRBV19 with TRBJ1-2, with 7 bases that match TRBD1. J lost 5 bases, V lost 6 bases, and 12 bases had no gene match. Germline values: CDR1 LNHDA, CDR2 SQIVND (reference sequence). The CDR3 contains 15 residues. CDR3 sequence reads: CASSPLGGLHYGYTF. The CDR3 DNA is TGTGCCAGTAGCCCCCTAGGGGGCCTGCATTATGGCTACACCTTC. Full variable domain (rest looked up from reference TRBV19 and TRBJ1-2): DGGITQSPKYLFRKEGQNVTLSCEQNLNHDAMYWYRQDPGQGLRLIYYSQIVNDFQKGDIAEGYSVSREKKESFPLTVTSAQKNPTAFYLCASSPLGGLHYGYTFGSGTRLTVV.

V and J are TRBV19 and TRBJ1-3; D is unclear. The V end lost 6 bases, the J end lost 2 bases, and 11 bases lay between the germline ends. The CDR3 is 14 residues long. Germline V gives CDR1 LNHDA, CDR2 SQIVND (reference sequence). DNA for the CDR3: TGTGCCAGTAGACCCAGCGGTACTGGAAACACCATATATTTT. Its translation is CASRPSGTGNTIYF. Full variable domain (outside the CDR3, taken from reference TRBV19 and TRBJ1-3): DGGITQSPKYLFRKEGQNVTLSCEQNLNHDAMYWYRQDPGQGLRLIYYSQIVNDFQKGDIAEGYSVSREKKESFPLTVTSAQKNPTAFYLCASRPSGTGNTIYFGEGSWLTVV.

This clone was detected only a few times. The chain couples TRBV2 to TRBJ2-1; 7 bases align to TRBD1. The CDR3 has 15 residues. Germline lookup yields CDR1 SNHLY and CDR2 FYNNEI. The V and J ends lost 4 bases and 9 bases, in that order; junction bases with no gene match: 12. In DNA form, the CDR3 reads TGTGCCAGCAGTGCAACCGGGACAGAGACCACTGAGCAGTTCTTC. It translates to CASSATGTETTEQFF.

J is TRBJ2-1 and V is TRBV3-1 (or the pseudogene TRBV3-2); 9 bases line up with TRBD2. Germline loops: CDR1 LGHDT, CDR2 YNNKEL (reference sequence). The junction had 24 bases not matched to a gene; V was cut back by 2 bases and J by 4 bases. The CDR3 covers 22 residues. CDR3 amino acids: CASSQRNPEGTSLNRRYNEQFF. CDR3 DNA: TGTGCCAGCAGCCAAAGAAACCCGGAAGGGACTAGCCTAAACCGGAGATACAATGAGCAGTTCTTC.

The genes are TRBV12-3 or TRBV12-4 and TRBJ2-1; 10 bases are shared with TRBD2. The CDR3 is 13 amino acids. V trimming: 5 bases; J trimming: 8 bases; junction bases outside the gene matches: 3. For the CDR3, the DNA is TGTGCCAGCAGTGAAGGGACTAGCGATGAGCAGTTCTTC. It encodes CASSEGTSDEQFF.

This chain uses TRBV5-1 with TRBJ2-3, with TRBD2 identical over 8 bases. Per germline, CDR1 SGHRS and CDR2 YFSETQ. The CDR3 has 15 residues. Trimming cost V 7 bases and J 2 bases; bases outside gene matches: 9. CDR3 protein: CASGERGSPTDTQYF. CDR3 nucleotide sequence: TGCGCCAGCGGAGAGCGGGGGAGTCCCACAGATACGCAGTATTTT.

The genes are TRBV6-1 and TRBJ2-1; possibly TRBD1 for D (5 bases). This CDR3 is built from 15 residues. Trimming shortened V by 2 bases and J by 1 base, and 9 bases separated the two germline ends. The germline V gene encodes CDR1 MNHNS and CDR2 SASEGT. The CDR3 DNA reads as TGTGCCAGCAGTGAACCAGGGTCGTCCTACAATGAGCAGTTCTTC. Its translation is CASSEPGSSYNEQFF.

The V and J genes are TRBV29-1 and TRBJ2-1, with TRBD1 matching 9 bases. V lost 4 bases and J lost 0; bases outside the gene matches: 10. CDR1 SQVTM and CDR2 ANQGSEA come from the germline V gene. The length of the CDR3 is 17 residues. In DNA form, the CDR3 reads TGCAGCGTTGGGGGGGACAGGGATAGTCACTCCTACAATGAGCAGTTCTTC. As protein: CSVGGDRDSHSYNEQFF.

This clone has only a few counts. CDR3 DNA: TGTGCCAGTAGTATTCGGGTAGCGGGGGCCCCGGGGGCGGCCCAGTACTTC. It specifies CASSIRVAGAPGAAQYF. The chain has TRBV19 and TRBJ2-5; 9 bases fit TRBD2. With V trimmed by 3 bases and J by 9 bases, 17 bases remained unmatched. Germline CDR1 LNHDA, CDR2 SQIVND (reference sequence). The CDR3 covers 17 residues.

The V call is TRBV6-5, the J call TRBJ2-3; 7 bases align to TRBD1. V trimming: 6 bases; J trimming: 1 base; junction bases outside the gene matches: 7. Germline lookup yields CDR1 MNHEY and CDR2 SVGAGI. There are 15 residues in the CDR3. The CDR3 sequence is CASRPHTGGTDTQYF. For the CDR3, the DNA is TGTGCCAGCAGGCCCCATACAGGGGGCACAGATACGCAGTATTTT.

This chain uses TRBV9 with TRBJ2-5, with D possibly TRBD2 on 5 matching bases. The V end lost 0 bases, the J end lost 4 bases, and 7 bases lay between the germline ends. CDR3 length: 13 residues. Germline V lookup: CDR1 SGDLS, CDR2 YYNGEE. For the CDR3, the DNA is TGTGCCAGCAGCGTAGGTGCGGGAGAGACCCAGTACTTC. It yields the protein CASSVGAGETQYF.

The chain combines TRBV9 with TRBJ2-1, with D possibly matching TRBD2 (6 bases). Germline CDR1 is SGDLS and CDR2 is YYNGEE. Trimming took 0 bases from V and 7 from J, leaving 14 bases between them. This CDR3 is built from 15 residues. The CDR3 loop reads CASSVGPGARNEQFF. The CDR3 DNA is TGTGCCAGCAGCGTAGGACCGGGAGCTCGGAATGAGCAGTTCTTC.

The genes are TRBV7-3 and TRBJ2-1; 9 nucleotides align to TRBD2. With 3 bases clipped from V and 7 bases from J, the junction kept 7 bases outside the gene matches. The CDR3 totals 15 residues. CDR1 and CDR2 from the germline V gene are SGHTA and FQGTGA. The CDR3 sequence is CASSFLAGAGNEQFF. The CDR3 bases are TGTGCCAGCAGCTTTTTAGCGGGAGCTGGGAATGAGCAGTTCTTC.

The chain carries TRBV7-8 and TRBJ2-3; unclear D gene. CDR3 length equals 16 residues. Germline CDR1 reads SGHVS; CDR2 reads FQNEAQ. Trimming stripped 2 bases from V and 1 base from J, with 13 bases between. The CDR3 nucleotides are TGTGCCAGCAGCTTACGGGTAGCTGGCGGCACAGATACGCAGTATTTT. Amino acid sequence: CASSLRVAGGTDTQYF.

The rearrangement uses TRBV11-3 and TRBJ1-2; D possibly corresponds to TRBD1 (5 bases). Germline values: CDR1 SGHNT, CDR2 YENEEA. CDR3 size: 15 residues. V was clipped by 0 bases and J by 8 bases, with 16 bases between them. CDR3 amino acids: CASSLDPSGSGGYTF. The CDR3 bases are TGTGCCAGCAGCTTAGATCCCTCAGGGTCCGGCGGCTACACCTTC.

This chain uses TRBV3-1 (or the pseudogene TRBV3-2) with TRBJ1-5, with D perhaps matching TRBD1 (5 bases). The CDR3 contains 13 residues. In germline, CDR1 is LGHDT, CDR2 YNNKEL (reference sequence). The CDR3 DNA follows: TGTGCAAGCGCAAGGGGAACCAATCAGCCCCAGCATTTT. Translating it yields CASARGTNQPQHF.

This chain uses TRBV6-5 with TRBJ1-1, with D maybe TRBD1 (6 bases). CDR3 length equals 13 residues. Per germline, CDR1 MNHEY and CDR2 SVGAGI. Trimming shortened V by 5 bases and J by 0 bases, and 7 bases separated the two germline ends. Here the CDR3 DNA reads TGTGCCAGCAGTAGGGGGTTGAACACTGAAGCTTTCTTT. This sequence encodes CASSRGLNTEAFF.

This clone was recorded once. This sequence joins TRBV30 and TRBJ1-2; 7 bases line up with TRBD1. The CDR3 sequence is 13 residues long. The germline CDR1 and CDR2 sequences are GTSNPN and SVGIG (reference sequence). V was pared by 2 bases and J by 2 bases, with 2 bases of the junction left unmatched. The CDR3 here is CAWSQTGNYGYTF. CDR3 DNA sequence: TGTGCCTGGAGTCAGACAGGGAACTATGGCTACACCTTC.

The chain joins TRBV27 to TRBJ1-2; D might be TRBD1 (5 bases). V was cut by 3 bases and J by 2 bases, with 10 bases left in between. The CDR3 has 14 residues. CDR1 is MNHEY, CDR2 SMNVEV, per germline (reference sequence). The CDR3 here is CASSFSPGNYGYTF. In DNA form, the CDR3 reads TGTGCCAGCAGTTTTAGTCCAGGGAACTATGGCTACACCTTC.